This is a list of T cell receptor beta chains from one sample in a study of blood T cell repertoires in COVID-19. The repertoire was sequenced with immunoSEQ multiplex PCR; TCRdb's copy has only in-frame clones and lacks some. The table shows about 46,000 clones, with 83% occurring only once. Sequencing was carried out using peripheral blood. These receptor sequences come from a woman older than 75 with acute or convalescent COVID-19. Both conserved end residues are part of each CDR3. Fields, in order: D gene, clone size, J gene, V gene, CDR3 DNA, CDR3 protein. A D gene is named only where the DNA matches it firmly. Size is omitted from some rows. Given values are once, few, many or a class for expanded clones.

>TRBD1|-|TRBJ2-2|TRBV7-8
TGTGCCAGCAGCCCTAGGTGGGACAGAGACACCGGGGAGCTGTTTTTT
CASSPRWDRDTGELFF
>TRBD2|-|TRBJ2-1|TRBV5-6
TGTGCCAGCAAGGAGCGGGGGGGGCCTGGGTCCTACAATGAGCAGTTCTTC
CASKERGGPGSYNEQFF
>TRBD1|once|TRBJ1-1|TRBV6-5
TGTGCCAGCAGACGGGACAGTTCTATGAACACTGAAGCTTTCTTT
CASRRDSSMNTEAFF
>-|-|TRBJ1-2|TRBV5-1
TGCGCCAGCAGCTTGGACGGTTCTAACTATGGCTACACCTTC
CASSLDGSNYGYTF
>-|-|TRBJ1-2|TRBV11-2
TGTGCCAGCAGCTTAGCTGGGGGCGTGGATGGCTACACCTTC
CASSLAGGVDGYTF
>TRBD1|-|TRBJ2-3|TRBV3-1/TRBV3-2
TGTGCCAGCAGCCGGAGGACAGGGCCAGATACGCAGTATTTT
CASSRRTGPDTQYF
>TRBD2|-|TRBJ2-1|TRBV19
TGTGCCAGTAGTTTGGCTAGCGGGGGGCCCAACAATGAGCAGTTCTTC
CASSLASGGPNNEQFF
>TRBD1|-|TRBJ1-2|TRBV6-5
TGTGCCAGCACTAGGGGACAGTCTAACTATGGCTACACCTTC
CASTRGQSNYGYTF
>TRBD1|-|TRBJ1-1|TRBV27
TGTGCCAGCAGTTTCCGCGACAGGGTCACTGAAGCTTTCTTT
CASSFRDRVTEAFF
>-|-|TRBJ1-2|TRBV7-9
TGTGCCAGCAGCTTAAATAACGGAGGCCCCATGGGGGGCTACACCTTC
CASSLNNGGPMGGYTF
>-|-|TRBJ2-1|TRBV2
TGTGCCAGCAGAAGACGACAGGAGGTCAATGAGCAGTTCTTC
CASRRRQEVNEQFF
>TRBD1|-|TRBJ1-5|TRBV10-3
TGTGCCATCAGGGGGGACAGCCCCAATCAGCCCCAGCATTTT
CAIRGDSPNQPQHF
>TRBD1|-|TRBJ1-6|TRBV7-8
TGTGCCAGCAGCTTGTGGGGGACAGGGGATTCACCCCTCCACTTT
CASSLWGTGDSPLHF
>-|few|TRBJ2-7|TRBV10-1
TGCGCCAGCAGTGAAAGCGGTGCATTGTACTTC
CASSESGALYF